This TCR beta chain originates from a study of blood T cell repertoires in COVID-19. Study at large: The origin of the acute and convalescent COVID-19 samples was the United States, Italy and Spain.

Repertoires were generated with immunoSEQ multiplex PCR, while TCRdb's copy carries only in-frame clones and drops some. The repertoire has roughly 150,000 clones, around four fifths of them found once; the top ten carry about 8%. Sequenced input: PBMCs or T cells enriched from blood (not recorded which). This clonotype originated in a woman in her forties or fifties who had recovered from COVID-19.

CDR3 nucleotide sequence: TGTGCCAGCAGCCCCGTAGCGGGTAAACCAACCGGGGAGCTGTTTTTT. Residues: CASSPVAGKPTGELFF. The chain couples TRBV5-5 to TRBJ2-2; 7 bases map to TRBD2. The CDR3 consists of 16 residues. The germline CDR1 and CDR2 sequences are SGHKS and YYEKEE (reference sequence). V was pared by 4 bases and J by 5 bases, with 11 bases of the junction left unmatched.